This is a list of T cell receptor beta chains from one sample in a study of blood T cells in healthy people across ages. TCRdb itself ran the 5' RACE reads through MiXCR, one entry per CDR3 protein. This table has 650,000 to 900,000 distinct CDR3 sequences, less than 80% appearing once. Sample: blood. The receptors were sampled from a man between 25 and 39 years old in good health. CDR3s include the opening cysteine and the closing phenylalanine or tryptophan. A D gene is named only where the DNA matches it firmly. A row's size may be missing; if present it is once, few, many or a size class.

V,length,D,J,size,DNA,CDR3
TRBV20-1,13,-,TRBJ2-1,few,TGCAGTGCTAGAGCCACAGTTTGGGATGAGCAGTTCTTC,CSARATVWDEQFF
TRBV3-1,14,-,TRBJ1-4,-,TGTGCCAGCAGCCGGACTCGTGAGAATGAAAAACTGTTTTTT,CASSRTRENEKLFF
TRBV29-1,13,TRBD1,TRBJ2-4,-,TGCAGCGTTGGGGCTACAGGGGTAGGAGAGCAGTACTTC,CSVGATGVGEQYF
TRBV6-6,15,-,TRBJ2-1,-,TGTGCCAGCAGAGACGGACCCAGCTCCTACAATGAGCAGTTCTTC,CASRDGPSSYNEQFF
TRBV4-3,15,-,TRBJ2-7,once,TGCGCCAGCAGCCAAGAATTCCACTGGCTCTACGAGCAGTACTTC,CASSQEFHWLYEQYF
TRBV5-1,14,-,TRBJ2-7,few,TGCGCCAGCAGCTTGGGTCCTCTCTCCTACGAGCAGTACTTC,CASSLGPLSYEQYF
TRBV7-2,11,-,TRBJ2-3,many,TGTGCCAGCAGTTTAGCAGATACGCAGTATTTT,CASSLADTQYF
TRBV6-2/TRBV6-3,11,-,TRBJ2-7,-,TGTGCCAGCAGTTCCGGGGCAGTGCAGTACTTC,CASSSGAVQYF
TRBV7-9,12,-,TRBJ2-7,few,TGTGCCAGCAGTCGAGGCTCGGGCGAGCAGTACTTC,CASSRGSGEQYF
TRBV29-1,15,-,TRBJ2-3,-,TGCAGCGTTGAAGTTGAAGGACTATTCACAGATACGCAGTATTTT,CSVEVEGLFTDTQYF
TRBV6-5,15,TRBD2,TRBJ2-5,once,TGTGCCAGCAGTTATGCGCGGGGGTACTCCTACGGGCAGTACTTC,CASSYARGYSYGQYF
TRBV9,17,-,TRBJ1-4,-,TGTGCCAGCAGCGTAGGGGCAGGAGCCAACCCTAATGAAAAACTGTTTTTT,CASSVGAGANPNEKLFF
TRBV7-2,15,-,TRBJ2-7,-,TGTGCCAGCAGCTTAGCTCAGATTGCCTCCTACGAGCAGTACTTC,CASSLAQIASYEQYF
TRBV5-5,15,TRBD1,TRBJ1-1,few,TGTGCCAGCAGCCTTCAGGGGGCTCTCGTCACTGAAGCTTTCTTT,CASSLQGALVTEAFF
TRBV10-3,14,-,TRBJ1-1,few,TGTGCCATCAGTGAGGAGGGGTCCGTCACTGAAGCTTTCTTT,CAISEEGSVTEAFF
TRBV12-3/TRBV12-4,14,-,TRBJ2-3,-,TGTGCCAGCAGTCAGGGGGGATTAACAGATACGCAGTATTTT,CASSQGGLTDTQYF
TRBV6-2/TRBV6-3,14,-,TRBJ2-7,-,TGTGCCAGCAGTTACCTCGGATTGGTCTACGAGCAGTACTTC,CASSYLGLVYEQYF
TRBV27,14,-,TRBJ2-3,-,TGTGCCAGCAGTCCTATGACTGCCTGGGATACGCAGTATTTT,CASSPMTAWDTQYF
TRBV6-2/TRBV6-3,15,-,TRBJ1-5,few,TGTGCCAGCAACATCCCGGGACGGAACAATCAGCCCCAGCATTTT,CASNIPGRNNQPQHF
TRBV6-4,15,TRBD1,TRBJ2-3,-,TGTGCCAACAGTGACGCGACAGGGGGCACAGATACGCAGTATTTT,CANSDATGGTDTQYF
TRBV6-4,13,TRBD1,TRBJ2-5,-,TGTGCCAGCAGCGAAGACAGGGGGGATGAGCAGTACTTC,CASSEDRGDEQYF
TRBV29-1,12,-,TRBJ1-1,-,TGCAGCGTTGAGGAGGGCGGCGCTGAAGCTTTCTTT,CSVEEGGAEAFF
TRBV11-1,13,-,TRBJ2-2,-,TGTGCCAGCAGCTTAGACACAGACGGGGAGCTGTTTTTT,CASSLDTDGELFF
TRBV18,15,-,TRBJ1-4,-,TGTGCCAGCTCCCCGGTCGGGGGACTTAATGAAAAACTGTTTTTT,CASSPVGGLNEKLFF
TRBV4-1,15,TRBD1,TRBJ2-7,once,TGCGCCAGCAGCCAAGATGGACAGGAAAACTACGAGCAGTACTTC,CASSQDGQENYEQYF
TRBV4-2,16,TRBD2,TRBJ2-5,once,TGTGCCAGCAGCCAACGACTAGCGGGGGACCAAGAGACCCAGTACTTC,CASSQRLAGDQETQYF
TRBV3-1,13,-,TRBJ2-4,few,TGTGCCAGCAGCCAAGGACTGGGGAACATTCAGTACTTC,CASSQGLGNIQYF
TRBV7-3,16,TRBD2,TRBJ2-3,-,TGTGCCAGCAGCTCGACGGGACTAGGATTCACAGATACGCAGTATTTT,CASSSTGLGFTDTQYF
TRBV6-5,15,TRBD2,TRBJ2-1,few,TGTGCCAGCAGTTACTCTAGCGGGGGGTACAATGAGCAGTTCTTC,CASSYSSGGYNEQFF
TRBV9,18,TRBD1,TRBJ1-1,once,TGTGCCAGCAGCGTAGTAAGGGGGGACAGGGGCATGAACACTGAAGCTTTCTTT,CASSVVRGDRGMNTEAFF
TRBV12-3/TRBV12-4,15,TRBD1,TRBJ2-5,-,TGTGCCAGCAGTTTAGGGGACAGCAAGCAAGAGACCCAGTACTTC,CASSLGDSKQETQYF
TRBV4-1,15,TRBD2,TRBJ2-1,few,TGCGCCAGCAGCCAGGCAGCGGGGGACTACAATGAGCAGTTCTTC,CASSQAAGDYNEQFF
TRBV6-2/TRBV6-3,15,-,TRBJ2-5,-,TGTGCCAGCAGTTACAAGTTCTCGGGGCAAGAGACCCAGTACTTC,CASSYKFSGQETQYF
TRBV20-1,14,-,TRBJ2-3,-,TGCAGTGCTAGAGATGGAAACCTTGGAGATACGCAGTATTTT,CSARDGNLGDTQYF
TRBV7-3,14,-,TRBJ2-3,-,TGTGCCGGCAGCTTAAATCGGGGGCCAGATACGCAGTATTTT,CAGSLNRGPDTQYF
TRBV7-2,13,TRBD1,TRBJ1-2,few,TGTGCCAGCAACCCGGACAGGGGATATGGCTACACCTTC,CASNPDRGYGYTF
TRBV12-3/TRBV12-4,16,TRBD1,TRBJ2-4,-,TGTGCCAGCAGTTTAGAAGGGACAGGGGGCGCGTCAGAGCAGTACTTC,CASSLEGTGGASEQYF
TRBV27,18,TRBD2,TRBJ2-7,-,TGTGCCAGCACCGCTGTAGGACCTGAACCTAGCGGGTACTACGAGCAGTACTTC,CASTAVGPEPSGYYEQYF
TRBV7-9,13,-,TRBJ2-5,-,TGTGCCAGCAGCGTCACAGAGAGCCTTCCGAAGTACTTC,CASSVTESLPKYF
TRBV7-2,16,TRBD2,TRBJ2-1,-,TGTGCCAGCAGCTTAGATGTCGCTAGCGGGGGTACCGGGCAGTTCTTC,CASSLDVASGGTGQFF
TRBV4-3,14,-,TRBJ2-3,-,TGCGCCAGTAGTGGGCAGGCGGGCACAGATACGCAGTATTTT,CASSGQAGTDTQYF